This T cell receptor (beta chain) was obtained from a study of T-cell reconstitution after alpha-beta-depleted transplantation in children. Germline CDR1 and CDR2: SEHNR and FQNEAQ (reference sequence). The CDR3 is 14 residues long. TCRbeta library construction was performed incorporating unique molecular identifiers. MiXCR, applied by TCRdb to the PCR reads, yields one record per CDR3 protein. The sample carries about 610,000 distinct CDR3 sequences, roughly a tenth recorded once. This clonotype was observed a single time. A junction end diverges from the germline sequence, so it may reflect a read error.

This chain links TRBV7-9 with TRBJ2-3; TRBD2 is a possible D gene (6 bases). This TCR derives from a human donor who donated a stem cell graft to a child with acute myeloid leukemia. This material consisted of PBMCs from the stem cell graft donor, taken from the stem cell graft. The CDR3 nucleotides are TGTGCCAGCAGCCGTAGCGGTAGCACAGATGCGCAGTATTTT. Translating gives CASSRSGSTDAQYF.